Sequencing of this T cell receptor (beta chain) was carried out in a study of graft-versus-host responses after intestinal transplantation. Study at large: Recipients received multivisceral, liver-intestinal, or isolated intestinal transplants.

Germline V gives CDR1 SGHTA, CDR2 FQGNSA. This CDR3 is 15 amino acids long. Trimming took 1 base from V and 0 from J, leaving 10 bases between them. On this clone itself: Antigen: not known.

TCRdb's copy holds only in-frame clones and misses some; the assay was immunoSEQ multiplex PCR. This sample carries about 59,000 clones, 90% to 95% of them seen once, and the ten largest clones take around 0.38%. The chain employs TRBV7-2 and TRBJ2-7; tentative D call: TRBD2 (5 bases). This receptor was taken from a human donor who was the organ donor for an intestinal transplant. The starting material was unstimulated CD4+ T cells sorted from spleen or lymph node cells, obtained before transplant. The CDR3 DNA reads TGTGCCAGCAGCTTAGATCGGGGTCCCTCCTACGAGCAGTACTTC. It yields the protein CASSLDRGPSYEQYF.